Included here is one TCR beta chain sequence, with context. From the germline J gene comes the end of the CDR3, since the read stops 3 residues before it. The data were obtained in a study of T cells in women clearing cervical HPV infection. Germline CDR1 reads SEHNR; CDR2 reads FQNEAQ (reference sequence). The CDR3 is 15 amino acids. V lost 6 bases and J 3 bases, leaving 14 bases between the germline ends. Libraries were prepared by immunoSEQ multiplex PCR; TCRdb keeps only in-frame clonotypes and omits some of them. The table counts 20,000 to 25,000 clones; less than 6% lies in the top ten. The chain recombines TRBV7-9 with TRBJ1-4; a weak D match, TRBD1 (5 bases). The TCR was taken from a woman aged 18 to 75 with a cervical HPV16 infection that either progressed to CIN3+ or cleared (not recorded which). The sequencing input was blood buffy coat. CDR3 DNA (partial): TGTGCCAGCAGTTACATCAGGGAAGCTAATGAAAAA. This translates into CASSYIREANEK. The complete CDR3 sequence is CASSYIREANEKLFF.